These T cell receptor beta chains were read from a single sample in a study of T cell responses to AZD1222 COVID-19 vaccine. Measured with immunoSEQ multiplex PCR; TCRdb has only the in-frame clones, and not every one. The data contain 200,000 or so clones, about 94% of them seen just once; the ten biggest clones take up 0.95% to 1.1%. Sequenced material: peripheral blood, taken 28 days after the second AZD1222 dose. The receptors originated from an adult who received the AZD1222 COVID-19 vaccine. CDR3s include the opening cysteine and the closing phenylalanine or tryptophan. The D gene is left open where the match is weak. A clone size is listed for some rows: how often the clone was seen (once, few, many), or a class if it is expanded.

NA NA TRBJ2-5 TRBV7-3 CASSLIGGTQETQYF TGTGCCAGCAGCTTGATCGGGGGAACGCAAGAGACCCAGTACTTC
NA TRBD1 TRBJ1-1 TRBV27 CASSLSRGLTEAFF TGTGCCAGCAGTTTATCCAGGGGGCTCACTGAAGCTTTCTTT
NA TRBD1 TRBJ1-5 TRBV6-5 CASSGTASNQPQHF TGTGCCAGCTCGGGGACAGCTAGCAATCAGCCCCAGCATTTT
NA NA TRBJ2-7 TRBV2 CASSALSRSYEQYF TGTGCCAGCAGTGCGCTCAGTCGGTCCTACGAGCAGTACTTC
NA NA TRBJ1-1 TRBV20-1 CSARKGPEAFF TGCAGTGCTAGGAAGGGCCCTGAAGCTTTCTTT
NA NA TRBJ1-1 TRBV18 CASSPDSASNTEAFF TGTGCCAGCTCACCAGACTCGGCGTCGAACACTGAAGCTTTCTTT
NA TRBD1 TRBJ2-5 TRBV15 CATSTGTGGTQYF TGTGCCACCAGTACCGGGACAGGGGGGACCCAGTACTTC
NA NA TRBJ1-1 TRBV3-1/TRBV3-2 CASSQEYWARRTEAFF TGTGCCAGCAGCCAAGAATACTGGGCCCGGAGGACTGAAGCTTTCTTT
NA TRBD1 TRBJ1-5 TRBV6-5 CASSPRGAGQPQHF TGTGCCAGCAGCCCCAGGGGGGCAGGTCAGCCCCAGCATTTT
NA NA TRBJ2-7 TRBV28 CASSLSGWTYEQYF TGTGCCAGCAGCCTATCGGGGTGGACCTACGAGCAGTACTTC
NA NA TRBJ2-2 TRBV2 CAREAQNTGELFF TGTGCCAGAGAGGCCCAGAACACCGGGGAGCTGTTTTTT
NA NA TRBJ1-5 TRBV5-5 CASSPSVHPGEPQHF TGTGCCAGCAGCCCTTCGGTCCATCCGGGGGAACCCCAGCATTTT
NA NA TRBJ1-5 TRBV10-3 CAIRPDSSNQPQHF TGTGCCATCAGGCCGGACAGTAGCAATCAGCCCCAGCATTTT
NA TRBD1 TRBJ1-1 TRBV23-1 CASSQLRQGVGEAFF TGCGCCAGCAGTCAATTAAGACAGGGGGTGGGTGAAGCTTTCTTT
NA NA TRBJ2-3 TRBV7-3 CASSLLAGAGTDTQYF TGTGCCAGCAGCTTACTTGCGGGGGCTGGCACAGATACGCAGTATTTT
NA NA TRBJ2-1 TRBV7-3 CASSLVGASYNEQFF TGTGCCAGCAGCTTAGTGGGGGCTAGCTACAATGAGCAGTTCTTC
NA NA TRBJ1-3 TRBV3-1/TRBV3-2 CASSQPTGPAGNTIYF TGTGCCAGCAGCCAACCCACAGGGCCGGCTGGAAACACCATATATTTT
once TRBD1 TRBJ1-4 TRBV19 CASSRGTGGEKLFF TGTGCCAGTAGCCGGGGGACAGGCGGGGAAAAACTGTTTTTT
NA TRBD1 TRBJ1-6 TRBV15 CATSPRTGNSPLHF TGTGCCACCAGCCCTCGGACAGGAAATTCACCCCTCCACTTT
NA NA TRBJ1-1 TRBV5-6 CASSPGFTSGVTEAFF TGTGCCAGCAGCCCCGGGTTCACATCGGGCGTCACTGAAGCTTTCTTT
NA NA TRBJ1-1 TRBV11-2 CASSLDRRANTEAFF TGTGCCAGCAGCTTAGATCGGCGGGCGAACACTGAAGCTTTCTTT
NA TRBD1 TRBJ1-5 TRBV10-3 CAIGPGQGFNQPQHF TGTGCCATCGGACCGGGACAGGGGTTCAATCAGCCCCAGCATTTT
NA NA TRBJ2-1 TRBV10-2 CASRAVGPFDEQFF TGCGCCAGCCGGGCCGTTGGACCCTTCGATGAGCAGTTCTTC
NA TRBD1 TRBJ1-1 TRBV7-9 CASRPTPGGTEAFF TGTGCCAGCAGACCTACTCCAGGGGGGACTGAAGCTTTCTTT
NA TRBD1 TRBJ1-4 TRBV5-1 CASSPRGQGREKLFF TGCGCCAGCAGCCCCCGGGGACAGGGTAGGGAAAAACTGTTTTTT
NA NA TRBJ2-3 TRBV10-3 CAISESKLARTDTQYF TGTGCCATCAGTGAGTCGAAGCTAGCGAGAACAGATACGCAGTATTTT
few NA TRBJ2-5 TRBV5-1 CASSYQETQYF TGCGCCAGCAGCTACCAAGAGACCCAGTACTTC
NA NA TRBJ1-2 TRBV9 CASSATVEGDYGYTF TGTGCCAGCAGCGCCACGGTAGAAGGGGACTATGGCTACACCTTC
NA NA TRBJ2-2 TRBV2 CASSRDFGELFF TGTGCCAGCAGCCGGGACTTCGGGGAGCTGTTTTTT
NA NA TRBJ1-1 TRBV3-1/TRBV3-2 CASSPTPGMNTEAFF TGTGCCAGCAGCCCCACACCAGGAATGAACACTGAAGCTTTCTTT
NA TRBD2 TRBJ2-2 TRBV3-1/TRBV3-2 CASSQLAGLGELFF TGTGCCAGCAGCCAATTAGCGGGACTGGGGGAGCTGTTTTTT
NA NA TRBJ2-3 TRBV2 CASSAVARTQYF TGTGCCAGCAGCGCGGTAGCACGTACGCAGTATTTT
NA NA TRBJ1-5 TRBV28 CASSSPGKGRPQHF TGTGCCAGCAGTTCCCCCGGAAAAGGACGGCCCCAGCATTTT
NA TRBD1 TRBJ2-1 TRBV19 CASQTGGGYNEQFF TGTGCCAGTCAGACAGGGGGCGGTTACAATGAGCAGTTCTTC
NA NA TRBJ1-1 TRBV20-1 CSASPTGPPFF TGCAGTGCGAGCCCGACGGGACCTCCTTTCTTT
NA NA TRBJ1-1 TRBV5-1 CASSGAAGHHTEAFF TGCGCCAGCAGCGGGGCTGCGGGACACCACACTGAAGCTTTCTTT
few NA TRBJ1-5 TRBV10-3 CAIKGDSNQPQHF TGTGCCATCAAAGGAGATAGCAATCAGCCCCAGCATTTT
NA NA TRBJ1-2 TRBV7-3 CASSLAGGSYGYTF TGTGCCAGCAGCTTAGCGGGGGGGAGCTATGGCTACACCTTC
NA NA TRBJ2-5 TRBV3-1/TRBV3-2 CASSRRQETQYF TGTGCCAGCAGCCGACGGCAAGAGACCCAGTACTTC
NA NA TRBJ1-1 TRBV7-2 CASSLVRMNTEAFF TGTGCCAGCAGCTTAGTCAGGATGAACACTGAAGCTTTCTTT
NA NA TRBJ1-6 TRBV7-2 CASSLDDRPLHF TGTGCCAGCAGCTTAGACGACAGACCCCTCCACTTT
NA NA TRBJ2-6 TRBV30 CAWSATQGSGANVLTF TGTGCCTGGAGTGCAACCCAGGGGTCTGGGGCCAACGTCCTGACTTTC
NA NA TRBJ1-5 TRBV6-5 CASMGGPRNQPQHF TGTGCCAGCATGGGGGGGCCCCGCAATCAGCCCCAGCATTTT
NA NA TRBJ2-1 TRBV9 CASSVEGIEQFF TGTGCCAGCAGCGTAGAAGGGATTGAGCAGTTCTTC